A single sample gave rise to the 10 T cell receptor beta chains below, sequenced in a study of preoperative IRX-2 immunotherapy in early breast cancer. Assay used: immunoSEQ multiplex PCR; TCRdb lists only in-frame clones, some missing. The sample has about 89,000 clones; 86% are singletons. Treatment of the sample: preoperative locoregional IRX-2 cytokine immunotherapy. This specimen consisted of tumor tissue, obtained after IRX-2 immunotherapy. These receptors were taken from a human donor with breast cancer.

V is TRBV11-3 and J is TRBJ2-2, with TRBD1 matching over 10 bases. CDR1 and CDR2 (germline): SGHNT, YENEEA. V lost 8 bases, J lost 7 bases, and 7 bases stayed unmatched. The CDR3 totals 14 residues. The CDR3 protein is CASRQGATGGELFF. CDR3 coding DNA: TGTGCCAGCCGACAGGGGGCGACGGGCGGGGAGCTGTTTTTT.

This chain uses TRBV6-8 with TRBJ2-5, with a weak D call TRBD2 (5 bases). The CDR3 sequence is 14 residues long. CDR1 MNHGY and CDR2 SAAAGT come from the germline V gene. Deletions cut 6 bases from V and 10 bases from J, with 21 bases between. The CDR3 DNA reads as TGTGCCAGCAGGCCCGGGATTTCAGTTCGGGACCAGTACTTC. This gives the protein CASRPGISVRDQYF.

V and J are TRBV6-8 and TRBJ2-1; TRBD1 agrees at 7 bases. The germline CDR1 and CDR2 sequences are MNHGY and SAAAGT. The CDR3 totals 14 residues. The junction had 9 bases not matched to a gene; V was cut back by 5 bases and J by 8 bases. The DNA for the CDR3 is TGTGCCAGCAGTGCTTCCGGGACAGCAGATGAGCAGTTCTTC. As protein: CASSASGTADEQFF.

This rearrangement joins TRBV5-1 to TRBJ1-4, with 7 bases matching TRBD1. The V and J ends lost 2 bases and 6 bases, in that order; junction bases with no gene match: 13. Germline CDR1 is SGHRS and CDR2 is YFSETQ. The CDR3 has 17 amino acids. Here the CDR3 DNA reads TGCGCCAGCAGCTTTAGGGGGCCGGTAGCCGCTGATGAAAAACTGTTTTTT. It codes for CASSFRGPVAADEKLFF.

The chain has TRBV14 and TRBJ2-1, with 8 positions matching TRBD1. The germline CDR1 and CDR2 sequences are SGHDN and FVKESK. CDR3 length: 16 residues. V lost 7 bases and J lost 2; bases outside the gene matches: 10. CDR3 nucleotides: TGTGCCAGCACTAGGACAGGGCAGGTGACCTACAATGAGCAGTTCTTC. It codes for CASTRTGQVTYNEQFF.

The chain carries TRBV23-1 and TRBJ1-4; D is unresolved. TRBV23-1 has ORF status, its function being uncertain. V was clipped by 6 bases and J by 3 bases, with 11 bases between them. The CDR3 spans 14 residues. The CDR3 region is CASSSTGPNEKLFF. For the CDR3, the DNA is TGCGCCAGCAGCTCCACGGGTCCTAATGAAAAACTGTTTTTT.

The chain is built from TRBV5-1 and TRBJ2-7; D ambiguous. Germline CDR1 SGHRS, CDR2 YFSETQ. V dropped 0 bases and J dropped 6 bases, with 13 bases sitting between them. This CDR3 is 14 amino acids long. CDR3 protein: CASSLGKLGFEQYF. The CDR3 bases are TGCGCCAGCAGCTTGGGGAAGTTAGGGTTCGAGCAGTACTTC.

The chain is built from TRBV19 and TRBJ1-2, with unresolved D. V was trimmed by 0 bases and J by 6 bases, leaving 14 bases between them. CDR1 is LNHDA and CDR2 is SQIVND in the germline V gene (reference sequence). The CDR3 extends over 15 amino acids. CDR3 residues: CASSIEGLGLDGYTF. CDR3 in DNA: TGTGCCAGTAGTATAGAGGGCCTAGGGCTGGATGGCTACACCTTC.

The chain is built from TRBV6-7 and TRBJ2-7; 11 bases match TRBD2. TRBV6-7 has ORF status, its function being uncertain. The CDR3 is 15 residues long. V was pared by 6 bases and J by 6 bases, with 10 bases of the junction left unmatched. The CDR3 spells CASRRSSGGPSEQYF. The CDR3, as DNA: TGTGCCAGCAGACGCTCTAGCGGGGGGCCGTCCGAGCAGTACTTC.

This clone was observed a few times. V is TRBV6-8 and J is TRBJ2-3; 7 bases are a match to TRBD2. The CDR3 extends over 14 amino acids. CDR1 MNHGY and CDR2 SAAAGT come from the germline V gene. Losses at the gene ends were 7 bases for V and 1 base for J; bases not matched to a gene: 5. In DNA form, the CDR3 reads TGTGCCAGCAAATTGGCGGGAGGCACAGATACGCAGTATTTT. This codes for CASKLAGGTDTQYF.